The sequence of this T cell receptor beta chain was determined in a study of T cell responses to AZD1222 COVID-19 vaccine. Whole-study results and caveats: Only 5 or 6 AZD1222 recipients were seropositive at baseline. Among the donors, most were white British and more were female, and clonal diversity was possibly underestimated.

Assay used: immunoSEQ multiplex PCR; TCRdb lists only in-frame clones, some missing. The sample carries about 99,000 clones, approximately 90% recorded once. The CDR3 runs to 14 residues. CDR1 is MNHEY and CDR2 is SMNVEV in the germline V gene (reference sequence). Trimming took 4 bases from V and 7 from J, leaving 14 bases between them. This clone appeared once. Antigen specificity is unknown. The material was peripheral blood, obtained 28 days after the second AZD1222 dose. The receptor was derived from an adult who received the AZD1222 COVID-19 vaccine. This sequence joins TRBV27 and TRBJ2-1, with D perhaps TRBD2 (6 bases). DNA of the CDR3: TGTGCCAGCAGTTGGCCCGGGACTTTAAATGAGCAGTTCTTC. Translated, it gives CASSWPGTLNEQFF.